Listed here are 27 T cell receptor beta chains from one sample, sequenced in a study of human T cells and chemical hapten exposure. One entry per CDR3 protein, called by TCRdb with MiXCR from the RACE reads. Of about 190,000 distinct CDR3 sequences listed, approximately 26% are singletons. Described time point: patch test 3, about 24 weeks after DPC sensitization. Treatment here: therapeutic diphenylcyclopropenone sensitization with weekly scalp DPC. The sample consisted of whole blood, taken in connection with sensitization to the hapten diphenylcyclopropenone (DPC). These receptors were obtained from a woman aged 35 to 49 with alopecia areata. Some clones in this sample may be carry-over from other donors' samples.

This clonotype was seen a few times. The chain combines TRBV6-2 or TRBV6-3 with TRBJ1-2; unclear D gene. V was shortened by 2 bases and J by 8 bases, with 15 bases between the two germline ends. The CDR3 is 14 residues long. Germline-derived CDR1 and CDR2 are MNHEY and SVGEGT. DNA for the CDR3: TGTGCCAGCAGTTACCTTGTGGCAGGACTCGGCTACACCTTC. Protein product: CASSYLVAGLGYTF.

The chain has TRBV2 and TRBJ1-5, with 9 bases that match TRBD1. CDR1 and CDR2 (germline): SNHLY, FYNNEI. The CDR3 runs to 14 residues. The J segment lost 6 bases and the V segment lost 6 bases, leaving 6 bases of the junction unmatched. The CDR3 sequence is CASRADRGSQPQHF. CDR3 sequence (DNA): TGTGCCAGCAGGGCGGACAGGGGAAGTCAGCCCCAGCATTTT.

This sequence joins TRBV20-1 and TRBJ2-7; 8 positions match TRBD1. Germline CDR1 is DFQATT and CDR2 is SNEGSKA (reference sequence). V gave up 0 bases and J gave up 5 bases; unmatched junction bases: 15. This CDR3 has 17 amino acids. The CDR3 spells CSARDTVSGTGPHEQYF. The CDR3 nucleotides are TGCAGTGCTAGAGATACAGTCTCCGGGACAGGCCCTCACGAGCAGTACTTC.

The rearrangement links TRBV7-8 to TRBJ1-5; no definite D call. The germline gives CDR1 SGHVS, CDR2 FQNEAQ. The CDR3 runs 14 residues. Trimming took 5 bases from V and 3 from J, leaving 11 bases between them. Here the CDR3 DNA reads TGTGCCAGCAGCCCCAACTATCACAATCAGCCCCAGCATTTT. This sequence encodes CASSPNYHNQPQHF.

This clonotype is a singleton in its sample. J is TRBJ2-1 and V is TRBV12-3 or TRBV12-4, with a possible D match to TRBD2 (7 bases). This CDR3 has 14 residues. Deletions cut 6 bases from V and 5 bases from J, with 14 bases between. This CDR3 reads CASSGGPWNNEQFF. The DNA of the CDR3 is TGTGCCAGCAGCGGGGGGCCATGGAACAATGAGCAGTTCTTC.

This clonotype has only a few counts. CDR3 DNA sequence: TGCGCCAGCGGAGATTCGGCCAGAGTCGAGCAGTACTTC. This encodes CASGDSARVEQYF. The chain couples TRBV4-3 to TRBJ2-7, with D unclear. Germline values: CDR1 LGHNA, CDR2 YSLEER. The CDR3 loop spans 13 amino acids. V shed 8 bases and J shed 6 bases, with 17 bases lying between them.

The DNA of the CDR3 is TGTGCCACCCTACTAGCGGGGGGCTACGAGCAGTACTTC. Amino acids: CATLLAGGYEQYF. The genes are TRBV10-3 and TRBJ2-7; 12 bases map to TRBD2. V lost 10 bases and J lost 3; bases outside the gene matches: 4. Germline values: CDR1 ENHRY, CDR2 SYGVKD. The CDR3 length is 13 residues.

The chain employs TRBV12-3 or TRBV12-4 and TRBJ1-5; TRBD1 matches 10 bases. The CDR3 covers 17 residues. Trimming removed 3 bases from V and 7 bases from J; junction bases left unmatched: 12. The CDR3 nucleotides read TGTGCCAGCAGTTTGGGACAGGGGTCCCCCTCGAGACAGCCCCAGCATTTT. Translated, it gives CASSLGQGSPSRQPQHF.

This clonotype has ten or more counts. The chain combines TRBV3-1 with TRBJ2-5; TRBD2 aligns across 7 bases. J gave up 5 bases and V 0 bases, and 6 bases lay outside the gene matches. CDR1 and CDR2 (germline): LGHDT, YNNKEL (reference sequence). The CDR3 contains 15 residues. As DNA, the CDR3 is TGTGCCAGCAGCCAAGACGCGGGGGAGGTCGAGACCCAGTACTTC. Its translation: CASSQDAGEVETQYF.

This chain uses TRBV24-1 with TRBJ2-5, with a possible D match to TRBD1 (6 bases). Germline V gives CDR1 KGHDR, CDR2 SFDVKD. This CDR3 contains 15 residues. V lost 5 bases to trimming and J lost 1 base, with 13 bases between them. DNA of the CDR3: TGTGCCACCAGTGCCCGGACAGCTTTCCAAGAGACCCAGTACTTC. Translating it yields CATSARTAFQETQYF.

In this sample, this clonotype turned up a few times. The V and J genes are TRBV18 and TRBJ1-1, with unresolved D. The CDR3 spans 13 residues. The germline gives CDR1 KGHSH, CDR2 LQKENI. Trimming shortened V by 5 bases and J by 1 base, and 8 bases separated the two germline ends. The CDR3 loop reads CASSIDENTEAFF. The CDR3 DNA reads TGTGCCAGCTCAATCGATGAGAACACTGAAGCTTTCTTT.

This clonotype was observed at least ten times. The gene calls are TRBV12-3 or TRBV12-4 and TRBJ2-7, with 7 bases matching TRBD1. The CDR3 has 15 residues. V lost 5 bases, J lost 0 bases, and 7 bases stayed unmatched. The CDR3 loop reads CASSPRTGSSYEQYF. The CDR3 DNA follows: TGTGCCAGCAGTCCGCGGACAGGTTCCTCCTACGAGCAGTACTTC.

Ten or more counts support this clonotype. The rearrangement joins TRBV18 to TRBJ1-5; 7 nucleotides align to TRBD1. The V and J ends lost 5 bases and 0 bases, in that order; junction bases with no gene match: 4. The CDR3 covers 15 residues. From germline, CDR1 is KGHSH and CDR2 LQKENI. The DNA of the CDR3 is TGTGCCAGCTCAATCCAGGGGGATAGCAATCAGCCCCAGCATTTT. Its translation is CASSIQGDSNQPQHF. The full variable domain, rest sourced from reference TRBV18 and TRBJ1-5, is NAGVMQNPRHLVRRRGQEARLRCSPMKGHSHVYWYRQLPEEGLKFMVYLQKENIIDESGMPKERFSAEFPKEGPSILRIQQVVRGDSAAYFCASSIQGDSNQPQHFGDGTRLSIL.

CDR3 in DNA: TGTGCCACCAGTGACCCGGCCAGGTCGGGGTTAGCTTTCTTT. It yields the protein CATSDPARSGLAFF. The V call is TRBV24-1, the J call TRBJ1-1; D is unclear. CDR1 and CDR2 (germline): KGHDR, SFDVKD. The V gene lost 4 bases and the J gene lost 10 bases, with 18 bases spanning the gap. The CDR3 runs 14 residues.

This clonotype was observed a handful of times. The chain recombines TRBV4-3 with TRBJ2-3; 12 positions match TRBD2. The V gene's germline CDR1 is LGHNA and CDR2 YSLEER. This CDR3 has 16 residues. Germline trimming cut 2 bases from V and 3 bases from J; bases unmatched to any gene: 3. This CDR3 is CASSQSTSGSTDTQYF. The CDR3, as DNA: TGCGCCAGCAGCCAATCGACTAGCGGGAGTACAGATACGCAGTATTTT.

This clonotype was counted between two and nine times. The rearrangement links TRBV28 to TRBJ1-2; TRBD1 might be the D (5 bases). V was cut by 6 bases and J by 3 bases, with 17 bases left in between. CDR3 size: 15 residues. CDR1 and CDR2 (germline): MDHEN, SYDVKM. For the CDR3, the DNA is TGTGCCAGCAGCCCCGGGGACTACTACTACTATGGCTACACCTTC. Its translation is CASSPGDYYYYGYTF.

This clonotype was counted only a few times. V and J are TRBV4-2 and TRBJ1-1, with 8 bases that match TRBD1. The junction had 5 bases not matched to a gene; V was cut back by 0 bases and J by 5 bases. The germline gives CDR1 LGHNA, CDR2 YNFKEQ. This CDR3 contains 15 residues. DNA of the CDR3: TGTGCCAGCAGCCAAGATGGACAGGGAAGTACTGAAGCTTTCTTT. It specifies CASSQDGQGSTEAFF.

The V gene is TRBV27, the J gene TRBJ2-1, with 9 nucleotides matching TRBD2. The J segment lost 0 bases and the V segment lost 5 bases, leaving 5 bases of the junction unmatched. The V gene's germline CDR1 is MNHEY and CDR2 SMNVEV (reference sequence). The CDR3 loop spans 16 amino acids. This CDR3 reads CASSRGLASSYNEQFF. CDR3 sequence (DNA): TGTGCCAGCAGTCGCGGACTAGCGAGCTCCTACAATGAGCAGTTCTTC.

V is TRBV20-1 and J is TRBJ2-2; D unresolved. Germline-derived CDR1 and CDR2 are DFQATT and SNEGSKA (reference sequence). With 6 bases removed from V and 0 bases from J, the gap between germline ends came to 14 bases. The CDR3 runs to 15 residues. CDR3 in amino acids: CSARPALANTGELFF. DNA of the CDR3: TGCAGTGCCCGTCCGGCGTTAGCGAACACCGGGGAGCTGTTTTTT.

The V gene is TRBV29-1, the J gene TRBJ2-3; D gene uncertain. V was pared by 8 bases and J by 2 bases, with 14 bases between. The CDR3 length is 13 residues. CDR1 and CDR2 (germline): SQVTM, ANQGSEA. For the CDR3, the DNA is TGCAGCTTAGAAAAACACCCCACAGATACGCAGTATTTT. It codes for CSLEKHPTDTQYF.

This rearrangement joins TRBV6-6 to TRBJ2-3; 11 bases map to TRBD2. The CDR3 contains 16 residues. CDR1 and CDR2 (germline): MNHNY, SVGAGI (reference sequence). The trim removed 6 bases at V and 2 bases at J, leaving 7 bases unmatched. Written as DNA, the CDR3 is TGTGCCAGCAGATACCCGGGACTAGCGGTCACAGATACGCAGTATTTT. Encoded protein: CASRYPGLAVTDTQYF.

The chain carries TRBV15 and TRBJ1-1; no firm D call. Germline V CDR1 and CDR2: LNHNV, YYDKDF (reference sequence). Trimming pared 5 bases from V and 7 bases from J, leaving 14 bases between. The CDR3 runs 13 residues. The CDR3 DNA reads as TGTGCCACCAGCCGTTTTGGGAAAGGTGAAGCTTTCTTT. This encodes CATSRFGKGEAFF.

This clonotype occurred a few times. CDR3 sequence reads: CASSRSHRGDGYTF. CDR3 coding DNA: TGCGCCAGCAGCCGGTCCCACAGGGGTGATGGCTACACCTTC. The chain uses TRBV4-3 and TRBJ1-2; 7 bases line up with TRBD1. The CDR3 consists of 14 residues. Germline V CDR1 and CDR2: LGHNA, YSLEER. V lost 4 bases and J lost 6; bases outside the gene matches: 8.

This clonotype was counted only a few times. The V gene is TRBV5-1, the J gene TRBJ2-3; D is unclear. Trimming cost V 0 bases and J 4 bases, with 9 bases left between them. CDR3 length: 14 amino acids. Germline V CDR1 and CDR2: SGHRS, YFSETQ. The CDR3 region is CASSLGGVADTQYF. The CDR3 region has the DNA TGCGCCAGCAGCTTGGGCGGAGTTGCAGATACGCAGTATTTT. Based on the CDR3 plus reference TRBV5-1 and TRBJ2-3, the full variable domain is KAGVTQTPRYLIKTRGQQVTLSCSPISGHRSVSWYQQTPGQGLQFLFEYFSETQRNKGNFPGRFSGRQFSNSRSEMNVSTLELGDSALYLCASSLGGVADTQYFGPGTRLTVL.

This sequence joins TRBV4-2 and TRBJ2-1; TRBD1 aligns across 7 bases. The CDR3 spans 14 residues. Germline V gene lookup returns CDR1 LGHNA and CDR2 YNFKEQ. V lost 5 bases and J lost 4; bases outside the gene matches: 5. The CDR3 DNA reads TGTGCCAGCAGCAGGGGACAGATTTACAATGAGCAGTTCTTC. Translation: CASSRGQIYNEQFF.

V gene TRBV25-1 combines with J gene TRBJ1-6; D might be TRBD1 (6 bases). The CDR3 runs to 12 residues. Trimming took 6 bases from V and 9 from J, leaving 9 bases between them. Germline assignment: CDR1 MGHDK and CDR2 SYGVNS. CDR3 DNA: TGTGCCAGCAGAGGAGGGGGTTCACCCCTCCACTTT. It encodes CASRGGGSPLHF.

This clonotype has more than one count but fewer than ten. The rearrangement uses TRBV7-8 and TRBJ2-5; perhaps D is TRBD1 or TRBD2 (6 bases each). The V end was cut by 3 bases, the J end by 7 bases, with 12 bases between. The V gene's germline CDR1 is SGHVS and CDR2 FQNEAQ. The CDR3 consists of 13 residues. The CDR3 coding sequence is TGTGCCAGCAGCTTCGGGGGCGGTAGGACCCAGTACTTC. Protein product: CASSFGGGRTQYF.